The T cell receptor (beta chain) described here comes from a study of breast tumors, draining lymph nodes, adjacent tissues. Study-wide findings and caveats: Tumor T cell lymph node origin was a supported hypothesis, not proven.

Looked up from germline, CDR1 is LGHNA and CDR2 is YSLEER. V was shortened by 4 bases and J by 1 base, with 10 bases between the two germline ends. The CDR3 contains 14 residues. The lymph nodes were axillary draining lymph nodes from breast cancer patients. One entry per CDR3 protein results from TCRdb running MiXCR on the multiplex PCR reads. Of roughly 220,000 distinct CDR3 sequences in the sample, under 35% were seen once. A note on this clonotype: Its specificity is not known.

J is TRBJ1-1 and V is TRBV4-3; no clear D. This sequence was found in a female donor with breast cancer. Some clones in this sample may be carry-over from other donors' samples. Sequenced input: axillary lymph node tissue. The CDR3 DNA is TGCGCCAGCAGCCTAACCGGGCAGAACACTGAAGCTTTCTTT. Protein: CASSLTGQNTEAFF.